The subject of this entry is one T cell receptor beta chain. Antigen specificity is unknown. Indicated treatment: some 20 received Ad26.COV2.S at low or high dose, single or two shots; several received placebo; per-sample allocation not given. Samples analyzed were those drawn on day 63 after the first vaccine or placebo injection. The source of the sample is a study of Ad26.COV2.S vaccination and SARS-CoV-2 variants. General observations from the study: Using TCR breadth and depth analyses may have led to underestimated total T cell responses. Following vaccination, spike-specific CD8+ and CD4+ T cell responses reportedly exhibited substantial breadth.

Deletions cut 1 base from V and 6 bases from J, with 10 bases between. CDR1 is ENHRY and CDR2 is SYGVKD in the germline V gene. The CDR3 has 13 residues. TCRdb's table, derived via immunoSEQ multiplex PCR, lists solely in-frame clones and lacks some. The table lists 400,000 to 450,000 clones, approximately 92% of them singletons. The chain has TRBV10-3 and TRBJ2-7; the D is unclear. Specimen: peripheral blood, collected in a trial of Ad26.COV2.S vaccine versus placebo. The receptor comes from a person aged 18-65 years who received the Ad26.COV2.S COVID-19 vaccine or a placebo. The CDR3 loop is CAISELEQGEQYF. The DNA for the CDR3 is TGTGCCATCAGTGAGTTGGAACAAGGCGAGCAGTACTTC.